This T cell receptor beta chain appears in the sequencing data of a study of T cell responses to AZD1222 COVID-19 vaccine (dated by TCRdb to the early 2020s). Study-level background: AZD1222 recipients whose second dose came at about 4 weeks and those whose second dose came at about 12 weeks were combined into one group, since spike-specific TCR depth and breadth did not differ between the two schedules. Enrollment into the trials was organized by age into subgroups of 18-55, 56-69 and 70-plus years, and those subgroups contained roughly 160, 29 and 62 TCR-sequenced participants, respectively. A total of 230 to 250 trial participants underwent TCR sequencing, of whom about 210 had received two doses of AZD1222 and roughly 26 had received two doses of the MenACWY control vaccine.

Cut back by 0 bases and 6 bases, the V and J ends lie 10 bases apart. Measured from the cysteine to the phenylalanine, the CDR3 is 13 residues long. CDR3 DNA only is kept here, 39 bases in frame from base 1. For CDR1 and CDR2, the germline V gene lists SGHDT and YYEEEE. Study-level results and caveats: Most participants were white British and females outnumbered males, and the authors suggested that clonal diversity may have been underestimated. Nearly half of unique spike-specific TCRs reportedly recognized epitopes outside regions mutated in the B.1.351 and B.1.1.7 variants. A significant rise in spike-specific TCR breadth and depth was observed after two AZD1222 doses relative to day 0 and relative to MenACWY recipients. The vaccine-associated CD4 TCRs covered the entire spike protein, and the dominant responses fell in regions 160-218 and 743-854. Conclusions about previously exposed vaccinees are limited because only a handful of AZD1222 recipients were SARS-CoV-2 seropositive at baseline. The 56-69-year group was small, and its depth increase did not reach significance, likely because of low power. Because no samples from the day 14 peak response were available, repertoires could be characterized only after the peak T cell response.

As concerns this clone: No cognate antigen has been identified for it. There are no base qualities to consult, and no much larger clone falls within one base.

Read against the paper, the sample's time point label means: baseline before first vaccination. Vaccinee samples were obtained from the UK trials COV001 and COV002, which included a single-blind randomized controlled phase 2/3 trial of AZD1222 (ChAdOx1 nCoV-19) in healthy adults. For TCRbeta chain sequencing, PBMC samples were collected from trial participants at day 0 and at day 28 after the second dose. The CDR3 regions of human TCRbeta chains were subjected to immunosequencing. As for the authors' bioinformatics: Repertoire TCRs were matched against a reference library of SARS-CoV-2-specific TCRs generated with the MIRA antigen-specificity platform. Breadth was defined as the fraction of unique TCRs that were SARS-CoV-2-associated. Depth was defined as the fraction of total T cells that were SARS-CoV-2-associated. Using the MIRA data, each spike-specific TCR was mapped to the spike region that the TCR reacts to and placed in a CD4 or CD8 class. Log10-transformed breadth and depth values were compared by one-way ANOVA with Sidak's multiple comparisons tests. TCRdb re-hosts the immuneACCESS table, in-frame sequences only. Its copies lack some clones; in the studies checked, an unresolved V gene accounts for under half of them, and the cause for the rest is not known. The V and J calls and the clone size are those of that table, but D and trimming were determined from the DNA. The sample table holds 100,000 to 150,000 clones, of which 93% were seen once. The top ten constitute more than 4.5% of the sample.

The TCR was taken from an adult in good health. The specimen was peripheral blood, collected on day 0 of AZD1222 vaccination. The chain employs TRBV5-6 and TRBJ2-7; a weak D assignment points to TRBD2 (5 bases agree). The DNA sequence is as follows: TGTGCCAGCAGCTTGGCTAGCCCCAGCGAGCAGTACTTC. Translation gives CASSLASPSEQYF.